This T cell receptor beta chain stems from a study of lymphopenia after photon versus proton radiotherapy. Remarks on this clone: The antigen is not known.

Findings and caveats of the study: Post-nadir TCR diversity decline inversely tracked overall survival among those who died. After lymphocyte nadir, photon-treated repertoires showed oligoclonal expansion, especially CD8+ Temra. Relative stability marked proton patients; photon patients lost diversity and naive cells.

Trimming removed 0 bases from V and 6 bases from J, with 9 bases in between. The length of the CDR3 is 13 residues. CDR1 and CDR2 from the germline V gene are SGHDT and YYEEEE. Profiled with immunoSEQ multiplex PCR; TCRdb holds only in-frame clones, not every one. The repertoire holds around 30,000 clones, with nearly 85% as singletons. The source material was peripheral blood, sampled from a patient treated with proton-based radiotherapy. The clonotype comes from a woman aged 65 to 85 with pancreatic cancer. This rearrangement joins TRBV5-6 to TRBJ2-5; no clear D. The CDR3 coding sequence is TGTGCCAGCAGCTTGGAAGGGCACCAGACCCAGTACTTC. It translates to CASSLEGHQTQYF.